These T cell receptor beta chains were read from a single sample in a study of cytomegalovirus exposure and HLA in healthy donors. Assay: immunoSEQ multiplex PCR; the TCRdb copy retains only in-frame clones and omits some. In the table there are approximately 150,000 clones, more than 80% of which are singletons. Sequences were obtained from PBMCs. The receptors shown here come from a woman under 30 in good health and CMV-seropositive. CDR3s include the opening cysteine and the closing phenylalanine or tryptophan. A D gene is named only where the DNA matches it firmly. Size is omitted from some rows. Given values are once, few, many or a class for expanded clones.

TGTGCCAGCAGCTTAGATCGTAACAGCTCACCCCTCCACTTT | CASSLDRNSSPLHF | TRBV11-2 | . | once | TRBJ1-6
TGTGCCAGCAGCGCCGAGGGCGGGGGCACTGAAGCTTTCTTT | CASSAEGGGTEAFF | TRBV11-2 | . | . | TRBJ1-1
TGCGCCAGCAGTCATTCCACTAAGGACAGACCTTTCACCGGGGAGCTGTTTTTT | CASSHSTKDRPFTGELFF | TRBV23-1 | . | . | TRBJ2-2
TGTGCCAGCAGCTTAGTTCCGGGTCCTCCTAACTATGGCTACACCTTC | CASSLVPGPPNYGYTF | TRBV7-2 | . | . | TRBJ1-2
TGTGCCAGCAGTCAGGACAGGGGGGACCTGTGGGACGAGCAGTACTTC | CASSQDRGDLWDEQYF | TRBV28 | TRBD1 | . | TRBJ2-7
TGTGCCAGCAGCTTGGGCAGCTCTGGAAACACCATATATTTT | CASSLGSSGNTIYF | TRBV11-3 | . | . | TRBJ1-3
TGTGCCAGCAGCTTAGGCAGTTCAATCCCTTTCTTT | CASSLGSSIPFF | TRBV11-2 | . | . | TRBJ1-1
TGCGCCAGCAGCTTGGATGGGGGGGCGGATGTTGGCTACACCTTC | CASSLDGGADVGYTF | TRBV5-1 | . | . | TRBJ1-2
TGTGCCAGTAGTATAGTGGGGACAGGGTCCAATGAGCAGTTCTTC | CASSIVGTGSNEQFF | TRBV19 | TRBD1 | once | TRBJ2-1
TGTGCCAGCTCACCACCGTTCGAGGGAAGACACACTGAAGCTTTCTTT | CASSPPFEGRHTEAFF | TRBV18 | . | . | TRBJ1-1
TGTGCCAGCAGCTCTTATTCGGGGGTCTATGGCTACACCTTC | CASSSYSGVYGYTF | TRBV5-4 | . | . | TRBJ1-2
TGCGCCAGCAGTAGGGGGGGGCCGCAACGATTCACAGATACGCAGTATTTT | CASSRGGPQRFTDTQYF | TRBV5-1 | . | few | TRBJ2-3
TGTGCCAGCAGCCCTGACAGGGGGTTGGGTCTTAATGAAAAACTGTTTTTT | CASSPDRGLGLNEKLFF | TRBV28 | TRBD1 | . | TRBJ1-4
TGTGCCAGCAGCCTGGACTGGACGGAGACCCAGTACTTC | CASSLDWTETQYF | TRBV7-7 | . | . | TRBJ2-5
TGCGCCAGCAGCCTACAGGGAACGCTGAACACTGAAGCTTTCTTT | CASSLQGTLNTEAFF | TRBV5-1 | . | . | TRBJ1-1
TGCGCCAGCAGCTTGGGCCCCGGGACAGGGCAAGAGACCCAGTACTTC | CASSLGPGTGQETQYF | TRBV5-1 | TRBD1 | . | TRBJ2-5
TGTGCCAGCAGGGGGGGGGTTTTATGGTTTTACACCTTC | CASRGGVLWFYTF | TRBV28 | . | . | TRBJ1-2
TGTGCCAGTAGTATTGGGACAGGGGCCTACGAGCAGTACTTC | CASSIGTGAYEQYF | TRBV19 | TRBD1 | . | TRBJ2-7
TGTGCCACCAGCAGAGAAGCACCGCCGAACACCGGGGAGCTGTTTTTT | CATSREAPPNTGELFF | TRBV15 | . | . | TRBJ2-2
TGTGCCAGCAGCTTCGCGGGGGGGCCAAAGGACATTCAGTACTTC | CASSFAGGPKDIQYF | TRBV7-3 | TRBD2 | . | TRBJ2-4
TGTGCCAGCAGCTTAAATCCAGGGGGCAATCAGCCCCAGCATTTT | CASSLNPGGNQPQHF | TRBV7-2 | . | medium-sized | TRBJ1-5
TGTGCCAGCAGTTACCTACAGGGCGGCAATCAGCCCCAGCATTTT | CASSYLQGGNQPQHF | TRBV6-5 | . | . | TRBJ1-5
TGTGCCAGCAGCGAGGGGGCGCGGGACCACGAGCAGTACTTC | CASSEGARDHEQYF | TRBV7-9 | . | few | TRBJ2-7
TGTGCCAGCAGTGAATTTTTGACTCAATATACGCAGTATTTT | CASSEFLTQYTQYF | TRBV2 | . | few | TRBJ2-3
TGTGCCAGCAGCCAAGCCGGGACTCTCTCCTACGAGCAGTACTTC | CASSQAGTLSYEQYF | TRBV4-2 | . | . | TRBJ2-7
TGTGCCAGTAGTGAACGCACAGGTGTTGGTCAGCCCCAGCATTTT | CASSERTGVGQPQHF | TRBV19 | . | . | TRBJ1-5
TGCGCCAGCAGCCAAGGCCCCTCGCGGGGGGGGTTCGGCGGGGAGCTGCTTTTT | CASSQGPSRGGFGGELLF | TRBV4-1 | TRBD2 | . | TRBJ2-2
TGTGCCAGCAGCCAAGGGGGCGCGACAGGGGGCCACGAGCAGTACTTC | CASSQGGATGGHEQYF | TRBV4-2 | TRBD1 | once | TRBJ2-7
TGTGCCAGTAGTATATCCATTTGGGCCCGGAACCAGACAGATGAGAATTCACCCCTCCACTTT | CASSISIWARNQTDENSPLHF | TRBV19 | . | . | TRBJ1-6
TGTGCCAGCAGCTCCAGGGTAGAATACAATGAGCAGTTCTTC | CASSSRVEYNEQFF | TRBV7-3 | . | . | TRBJ2-1
TGTGCCAGCAGCCAAGGTTTTCAGGACACCAACCATGAGCAGTTCTTC | CASSQGFQDTNHEQFF | TRBV4-2 | . | once | TRBJ2-1
TGCGCCAGCGGTTCGCTGGGGGGTGAGCAGTTCTTC | CASGSLGGEQFF | TRBV10-2 | . | few | TRBJ2-1
TGTGCCAGCAGCCCACGTCCCGGGACATCTAGCAATCAGCCCCAGCATTTT | CASSPRPGTSSNQPQHF | TRBV11-2 | . | . | TRBJ1-5
TGTGCCAGCAGCCCCCGGGACAGGGTCTCCTACGAGCAGTACTTC | CASSPRDRVSYEQYF | TRBV7-9 | TRBD1 | . | TRBJ2-7
TGTGCCAGCAGTTCTCCAGGGGGCGGATGGGGTAACTATGGCTACACCTTC | CASSSPGGGWGNYGYTF | TRBV28 | TRBD1 | . | TRBJ1-2
TGTGCCAGCAGTTCCAGGACAGGGGGCAACTATGGCTACACCTTC | CASSSRTGGNYGYTF | TRBV27 | TRBD1 | . | TRBJ1-2
TGTGCCAGCAGCTATATCCCCTGGGGGACAGGGCAAGAGACCCAGTACTTC | CASSYIPWGTGQETQYF | TRBV12-1 | . | . | TRBJ2-5
TGTGCCAGCAGCCTCCGCCCGGACAGACATGGCTACACCTTC | CASSLRPDRHGYTF | TRBV4-2 | . | . | TRBJ1-2
TGTGCCAGCCGGGGGACCGAGCAGTACTTC | CASRGTEQYF | TRBV11-1 | . | . | TRBJ2-7
TGTGCCAGCAGCAGGGACACTGAAGCTTTCTTT | CASSRDTEAFF | TRBV6-1 | . | . | TRBJ1-1
TGTGCCAGCACGGACCGACAGTTTAGGCAGCCCCAGCATTTT | CASTDRQFRQPQHF | TRBV27 | . | . | TRBJ1-5
TGTGCCAGCAGTTTATTTATGGAGACCACAGGGCCGGTCACCGACTACGAGCAGTACTTC | CASSLFMETTGPVTDYEQYF | TRBV28 | . | . | TRBJ2-7
TGTGCCAGCAGTTCGCGACAGGTCTATGGCTACACCTTC | CASSSRQVYGYTF | TRBV27 | . | . | TRBJ1-2
TGTGCCAGCAGAGAGGCGGGCGAGCAGTACTTC | CASREAGEQYF | TRBV25-1 | . | . | TRBJ2-7
TGCGCCAGCAGCCAAGAGGGAGGAACCGCCTATGGCTACACCTTC | CASSQEGGTAYGYTF | TRBV4-1 | . | . | TRBJ1-2
TGTGCCAGCAGTTCTAGCGGGGGGTTCGGGGATGAGCAGTTCTTC | CASSSSGGFGDEQFF | TRBV27 | TRBD2 | . | TRBJ2-1
TGTGCCAGCAGTCCCGGGAACACTGAAGCTTTCTTT | CASSPGNTEAFF | TRBV25-1 | . | . | TRBJ1-1
TGTGCCAGCAGCTCCTGGGACTTAGATACGCAGTATTTT | CASSSWDLDTQYF | TRBV7-9 | . | few | TRBJ2-3
TGTGCCAGCAGTGAAACAGGGGGGAGGGATAATTCACCCCTCCACTTT | CASSETGGRDNSPLHF | TRBV2 | TRBD1 | . | TRBJ1-6
TGTGCCGGCCGAGGTAACACCGGGGAGCTGTTTTTT | CAGRGNTGELFF | TRBV7-2 | . | . | TRBJ2-2
TGTGCCAGCAGTGAAGCGCTGGCCTCCGGAAACACCATATATTTT | CASSEALASGNTIYF | TRBV2 | . | . | TRBJ1-3
TGTGCCAGCAGGCGAATAGGGAGGGAGAATGAAAAACTGTTTTTT | CASRRIGRENEKLFF | TRBV7-6 | . | . | TRBJ1-4
TGTGCCAGCAGCTTAGCGCGTTCAGATACGCAGTATTTT | CASSLARSDTQYF | TRBV7-6 | . | . | TRBJ2-3
TGTGCCAGCAGCCTCACAGGGGGCGAAGCGGGGGAGCTGTTTTTT | CASSLTGGEAGELFF | TRBV11-2 | TRBD1 | . | TRBJ2-2
TGTGCCAGCAGCTACGGACAGGGGAGCTCCTACGAGCAGTACTTC | CASSYGQGSSYEQYF | TRBV7-8 | TRBD1 | . | TRBJ2-7